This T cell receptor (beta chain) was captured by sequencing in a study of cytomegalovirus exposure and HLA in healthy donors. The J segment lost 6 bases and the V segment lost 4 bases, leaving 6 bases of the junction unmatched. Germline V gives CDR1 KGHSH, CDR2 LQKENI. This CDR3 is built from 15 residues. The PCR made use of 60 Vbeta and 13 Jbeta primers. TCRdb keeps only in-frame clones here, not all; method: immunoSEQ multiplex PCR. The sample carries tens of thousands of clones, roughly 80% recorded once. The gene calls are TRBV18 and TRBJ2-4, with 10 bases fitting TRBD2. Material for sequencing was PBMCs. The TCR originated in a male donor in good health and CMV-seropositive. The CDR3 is CASSRGSSGGNIQYF. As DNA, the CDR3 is TGTGCCAGCTCACGTGGTTCTAGCGGGGGAAACATTCAGTACTTC.